These 8 T cell receptor beta chains originate from one sample sequenced in a study of blood T cell repertoires in COVID-19. Data came from immunoSEQ multiplex PCR; TCRdb stores just in-frame clones and leaves some out. Of around 60,000 clones in the sample, 80% were seen once. The sequenced sample consisted of peripheral blood. The receptors derive from a man in his 60s with acute or convalescent COVID-19.

The chain has TRBV7-6 and TRBJ2-5; 12 nucleotides align to TRBD2. Germline loops: CDR1 SGHVS, CDR2 FNYEAQ. The CDR3 runs 16 residues. V was clipped by 5 bases and J by 5 bases; unmatched bases: 9. Written as DNA, the CDR3 is TGTGCCAGCAGCCGGACTAGCGGGGCGACAGGGGAGACCCAGTACTTC. It yields the protein CASSRTSGATGETQYF.

V is TRBV6-6 and J is TRBJ2-7, with TRBD1 matching over 7 bases. The CDR3 has 14 residues. V trimming: 6 bases; J trimming: 4 bases; junction bases outside the gene matches: 9. Germline V gives CDR1 MNHNY, CDR2 SVGAGI (reference sequence). As DNA, the CDR3 is TGTGCCAGCAGCTCACTAGGGGGCGGTTACGAGCAGTACTTC. It yields the protein CASSSLGGGYEQYF.

This chain uses TRBV3-1 (or the pseudogene TRBV3-2) with TRBJ2-7, with D perhaps matching TRBD2 (5 bases). The CDR3 totals 14 residues. V was pared by 2 bases and J by 7 bases, with 15 bases between. The germline V gene has CDR1 LGHDT and CDR2 YNNKEL (reference sequence). As DNA, the CDR3 is TGTGCCAGCAGCCAAATCCGAGAGTCGGGGGAGCAGTACTTC. Translating it yields CASSQIRESGEQYF.

The chain recombines TRBV3-1 (or the pseudogene TRBV3-2) with TRBJ2-3, with D perhaps TRBD2 (5 bases). The CDR3 length is 13 residues. The germline gives CDR1 LGHDT, CDR2 YNNKEL (reference sequence). Trimming took 2 bases from V and 11 from J, leaving 14 bases between them. The CDR3 sequence: CASSQSPGNGQYF. The CDR3 bases are TGTGCCAGCAGCCAATCTCCCGGGAACGGGCAGTATTTT.

The genes are TRBV11-3 and TRBJ2-7, with TRBD1 as a possible D gene (6 bases). V shed 5 bases and J shed 5 bases, with 19 bases lying between them. CDR3 length: 15 amino acids. Germline CDR1 is SGHNT and CDR2 is YENEEA. The CDR3 is CASSITRGQNHEQYF. The CDR3 region has the DNA TGTGCCAGCAGCATAACCCGCGGACAGAACCACGAGCAGTACTTC.

The chain has TRBV4-2 and TRBJ1-2; 8 nucleotides match TRBD1. In germline, CDR1 is LGHNA, CDR2 YNFKEQ. V lost 6 bases and J lost 2; bases outside the gene matches: 5. The CDR3 loop spans 14 amino acids. The DNA of the CDR3 is TGTGCCAGCAGACCGGGGACAGGCAACTATGGCTACACCTTC. Translating gives CASRPGTGNYGYTF.

V usage is TRBV6-2 or TRBV6-3 and J usage is TRBJ2-7, with unresolved D. The CDR3 consists of 13 residues. V lost 0 bases and J lost 5, with 8 bases in between. Germline CDR1 MNHEY, CDR2 SVGEGT. The CDR3 protein is CASSYSSSHEQYF. CDR3 bases: TGTGCCAGCAGTTACTCCTCGTCCCACGAGCAGTACTTC.

The chain combines TRBV23-1 with TRBJ2-3; weak D call: TRBD2 (5 bases). TRBV23-1 is placed among ORFs of uncertain function. Trimming removed 9 bases from V and 9 bases from J, with 19 bases in between. The CDR3 loop spans 13 amino acids. The CDR3 here is CARMRAGQWTQYF. The CDR3 nucleotides read TGCGCCAGGATGCGGGCGGGCCAATGGACGCAGTATTTT.